This TCR beta chain was identified in a study of beta chain features in type 1 diabetes. The authors reverse transcribed all of the isolated RNA, so sequencing captured expressed TCRB transcripts. Measured with immunoSEQ multiplex PCR; TCRdb has only the in-frame clones, and not every one. The sample comprises 200,000 to 250,000 clones, roughly 30% of which are singletons, and approximately 4% rests with the top ten. The V end lost 5 bases, the J end lost 1 base, and 9 bases lay between the germline ends. The CDR3 has 14 residues. Per the germline V gene, CDR1 is LNHDA and CDR2 is SQIVND (reference sequence).

This chain joins TRBV19 and TRBJ2-1; no firm D call. The source of this sequence is a man aged 30 to 45 in good health. Sequenced input: central memory CD4+ T cells from blood. CDR3 in amino acids: CASSAGYSYNEQFF. In DNA form, the CDR3 reads TGTGCCAGTAGTGCCGGGTATTCCTACAATGAGCAGTTCTTC.